Shown below are 16 T cell receptor beta chains from a single sample sequenced in a study of Ad26.COV2.S vaccination and SARS-CoV-2 variants. Treatment noted: 15 to 20 received Ad26.COV2.S at low or high dose, single or two shots; about 5 received placebo; per-sample allocation not given. Specimens were obtained on day 63 following the first vaccine or placebo injection. Produced via immunoSEQ multiplex PCR; TCRdb's table is partial and in-frame only. The sample contains around 450,000 clones, approximately 89% of which appear only once. Source: peripheral blood, taken in a trial of Ad26.COV2.S vaccine versus placebo. These receptors were obtained from a person between 18 and 60 years old who received the Ad26.COV2.S COVID-19 vaccine or a placebo.

The chain uses TRBV6-5 and TRBJ1-2; TRBD1 is a possible D gene (6 bases). CDR1 MNHEY and CDR2 SVGAGI come from the germline V gene. Trimming took 4 bases from V and 3 from J, leaving 15 bases between them. The CDR3 has 15 residues. CDR3: CASSWGAAQYYGYTF. DNA of the CDR3: TGTGCCAGCAGTTGGGGGGCAGCCCAGTACTATGGCTACACCTTC.

V is TRBV28 and J is TRBJ1-1; D is undetermined. The V gene's germline CDR1 is MDHEN and CDR2 SYDVKM. V was clipped by 3 bases and J by 4 bases, with 15 bases between them. The CDR3 spans 15 residues. The CDR3 DNA reads as TGTGCCAGCAGTTTGGGTTTCTGGGCTGGCACTGAAGCTTTCTTT. As protein: CASSLGFWAGTEAFF.

The genes are TRBV5-6 and TRBJ1-3, with 7 bases fitting TRBD1. From germline, CDR1 is SGHDT and CDR2 YYEEEE. V was clipped by 5 bases and J by 0 bases; unmatched bases: 5. The CDR3 is 15 residues long. CDR3 in amino acids: CASSLTGSSGNTIYF. The CDR3 region has the DNA TGTGCCAGCAGTTTGACAGGGTCCTCTGGAAACACCATATATTTT.

The chain links TRBV21-1 to TRBJ2-7; the table's D call TRBD2 went unverified against the DNA. TRBV21-1 is deemed a pseudogene. The CDR3 spans 15 residues. CDR3 sequence: CASLKVANLSYEQYF. The CDR3, as DNA: TGTGCCAGTCTAAAAGTCGCGAACCTCTCCTACGAGCAGTACTTC.

This chain connects TRBV15 to TRBJ2-3; the D gene is possibly TRBD1 (5 bases). V was trimmed by 4 bases and J by 0 bases, leaving 8 bases between them. The CDR3 covers 14 residues. The V gene's germline CDR1 is LNHNV and CDR2 YYDKDF (reference sequence). CDR3 protein: CATSKGASTDTQYF. The DNA of the CDR3 is TGTGCCACCAGCAAAGGGGCTAGCACAGATACGCAGTATTTT.

V usage is TRBV12-3 or TRBV12-4 and J usage is TRBJ2-3; D gene ambiguous. This CDR3 contains 11 residues. The V end lost 8 bases, the J end lost 6 bases, and 9 bases lay between the germline ends. CDR3 nucleotide sequence: TGTGCCAGCGAACGGGCCGATACGCAGTATTTT. It is translated as CASERADTQYF.

This chain uses TRBV4-2 with TRBJ1-2; no clear D gene. The germline V gene encodes CDR1 LGHNA and CDR2 YNFKEQ. Trimming stripped 2 bases from V and 2 bases from J, with 9 bases between. The CDR3 has 14 residues. CDR3 in amino acids: CASSQQTGNYGYTF. In DNA, the CDR3 is TGTGCCAGCAGCCAACAGACCGGAAACTATGGCTACACCTTC.

This clone was seen once. The chain uses TRBV27 and TRBJ1-1; D may be TRBD1 (5 bases). Trimming took off 2 bases at V and 0 bases at J, with 10 bases between the two ends. CDR3 size: 15 residues. Germline CDR1 is MNHEY and CDR2 is SMNVEV (reference sequence). In DNA, the CDR3 is TGTGCCAGCAGTTTAAAGGGGTTAATGAACACTGAAGCTTTCTTT. It specifies CASSLKGLMNTEAFF.

This chain links TRBV5-1 with TRBJ2-5; D could derive from TRBD1 or TRBD2 (5 bases each). The CDR3 consists of 13 residues. Trimming took off 3 bases at V and 5 bases at J, with 11 bases between the two ends. Germline values: CDR1 SGHRS, CDR2 YFSETQ. CDR3: CASSSGTRETQYF. CDR3 coding DNA: TGCGCCAGCAGCTCCGGGACCAGGGAGACCCAGTACTTC.

The J gene is TRBJ1-5, the V gene TRBV20-1; D gene ambiguous. The CDR3 is 13 residues long. Trimming removed 3 bases from V and 4 bases from J, with 10 bases in between. The germline CDR1 and CDR2 sequences are DFQATT and SNEGSKA (reference sequence). The CDR3 is CSASKTTNQPQHF. The CDR3, as DNA: TGCAGTGCTAGTAAGACCACGAATCAGCCCCAGCATTTT.

J is TRBJ2-1 and V is TRBV4-2; D remains unclear. This CDR3 has 16 residues. Germline CDR1 is LGHNA and CDR2 is YNFKEQ. V gave up 0 bases and J gave up 8 bases, with 17 bases separating them. The CDR3 nucleotides read TGTGCCAGCAGCCAAGATCCGGGTTTGGTAGCAGATGAGCAGTTCTTC. This sequence encodes CASSQDPGLVADEQFF.

This clone was found once. This chain uses TRBV28 with TRBJ1-2; D not resolved. Germline CDR1 reads MDHEN; CDR2 reads SYDVKM. Trimming removed 4 bases from V and 4 bases from J, with 4 bases in between. The CDR3 extends over 11 amino acids. CDR3 nucleotides: TGTGCCAGCAGTTACAGCTATGGCTACACCTTC. It yields the protein CASSYSYGYTF.

This clone appeared once. J is TRBJ1-5 and V is TRBV19; the D is unclear. Between the trimmed V and J ends, which lost 5 bases and 6 bases, there was a span of 11 bases. There are 13 residues in the CDR3. Germline assignment: CDR1 LNHDA and CDR2 SQIVND (reference sequence). The CDR3 spells CASSSSRRQPQHF. Here the CDR3 DNA reads TGTGCCAGTAGTTCCTCGAGGCGTCAGCCCCAGCATTTT.

The chain combines TRBV4-1 with TRBJ2-5, with 8 bases identical to TRBD1. Per the germline V gene, CDR1 is MGHRA and CDR2 is YSYEKL. V gave up 4 bases and J gave up 5 bases; unmatched junction bases: 15. This CDR3 contains 17 residues. CDR3 sequence reads: CASSRGQDSGFPETQYF. CDR3 nucleotide sequence: TGCGCCAGCAGCCGGGGACAGGACAGCGGCTTTCCGGAGACCCAGTACTTC.

The V call is TRBV18, the J call TRBJ2-7; possibly TRBD1 for D (5 bases). CDR1 and CDR2 (germline): KGHSH, LQKENI. This CDR3 has 15 residues. The V gene lost 2 bases and the J gene lost 0 bases, with 11 bases spanning the gap. CDR3 sequence (DNA): TGTGCCAGCTCACCAGTCAGGGCCGGCTCCTACGAGCAGTACTTC. It yields the protein CASSPVRAGSYEQYF.

This sequence joins TRBV14 and TRBJ1-4; TRBD1 is a possible D gene (5 bases). V was shortened by 5 bases and J by 7 bases, with 14 bases between the two germline ends. CDR1 and CDR2 from the germline V gene are SGHDN and FVKESK. This CDR3 spans 14 amino acids. The CDR3 DNA sequence: TGTGCCAGCAGCTACCTTGGGGCTGGTGAAAAACTGTTTTTT. Translated, it gives CASSYLGAGEKLFF. The complete variable domain, with remaining parts taken from reference TRBV14 and TRBJ1-4, reads EAGVTQFPSHSVIEKGQTVTLRCDPISGHDNLYWYRRVMGKEIKFLLHFVKESKQDESGMPNNRFLAERTGGTYSTLKVQPAELEDSGVYFCASSYLGAGEKLFFGSGTQLSVL.